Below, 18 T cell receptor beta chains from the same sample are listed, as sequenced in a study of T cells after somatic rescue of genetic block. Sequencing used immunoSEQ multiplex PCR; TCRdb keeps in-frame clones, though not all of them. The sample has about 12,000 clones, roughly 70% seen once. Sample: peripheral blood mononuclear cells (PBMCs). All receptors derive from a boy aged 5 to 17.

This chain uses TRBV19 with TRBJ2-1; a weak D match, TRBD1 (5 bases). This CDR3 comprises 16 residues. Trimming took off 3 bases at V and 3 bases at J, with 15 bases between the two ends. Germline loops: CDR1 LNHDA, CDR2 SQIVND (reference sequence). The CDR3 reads CASSIGALTVYNEQFF. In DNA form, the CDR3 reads TGTGCCAGTAGTATTGGGGCCCTTACAGTCTACAATGAGCAGTTCTTC.

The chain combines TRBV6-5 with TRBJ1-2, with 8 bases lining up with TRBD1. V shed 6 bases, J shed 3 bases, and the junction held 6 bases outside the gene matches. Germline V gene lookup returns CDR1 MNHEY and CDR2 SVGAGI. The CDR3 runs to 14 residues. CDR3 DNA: TGTGCCAGCAGGTTGGGACAGGCCTACTATGGCTACACCTTC. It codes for CASRLGQAYYGYTF.

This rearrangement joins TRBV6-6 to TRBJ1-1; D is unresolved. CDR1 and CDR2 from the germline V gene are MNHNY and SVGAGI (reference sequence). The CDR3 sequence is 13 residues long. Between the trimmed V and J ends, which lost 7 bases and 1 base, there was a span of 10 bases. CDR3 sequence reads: CASTPDGNTEAFF. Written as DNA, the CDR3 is TGTGCCAGCACCCCCGACGGGAACACTGAAGCTTTCTTT.

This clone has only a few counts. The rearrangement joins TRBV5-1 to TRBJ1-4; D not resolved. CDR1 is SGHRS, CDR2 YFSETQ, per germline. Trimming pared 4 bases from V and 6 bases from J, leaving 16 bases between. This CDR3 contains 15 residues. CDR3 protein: CASSIRSLRDEKLFF. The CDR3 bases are TGCGCCAGCAGCATAAGGTCTCTGAGAGATGAAAAACTGTTTTTT.

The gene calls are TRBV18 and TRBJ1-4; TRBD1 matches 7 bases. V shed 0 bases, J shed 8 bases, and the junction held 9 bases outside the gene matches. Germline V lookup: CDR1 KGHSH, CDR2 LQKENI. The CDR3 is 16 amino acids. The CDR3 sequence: CASSPPIRGGYEKLFF. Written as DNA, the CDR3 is TGTGCCAGCTCACCACCGATTAGAGGGGGCTACGAAAAACTGTTTTTT. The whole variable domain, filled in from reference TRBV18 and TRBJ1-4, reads NAGVMQNPRHLVRRRGQEARLRCSPMKGHSHVYWYRQLPEEGLKFMVYLQKENIIDESGMPKERFSAEFPKEGPSILRIQQVVRGDSAAYFCASSPPIRGGYEKLFFGSGTQLSVL.

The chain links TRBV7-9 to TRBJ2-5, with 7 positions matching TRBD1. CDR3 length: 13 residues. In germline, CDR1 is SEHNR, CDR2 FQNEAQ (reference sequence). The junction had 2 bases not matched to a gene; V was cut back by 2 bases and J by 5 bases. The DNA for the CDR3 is TGTGCCAGCAGCTTACTACAGGGGGAGACCCAGTACTTC. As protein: CASSLLQGETQYF. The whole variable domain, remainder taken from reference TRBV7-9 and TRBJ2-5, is DTGVSQNPRHKITKRGQNVTFRCDPISEHNRLYWYRQTLGQGPEFLTYFQNEAQLEKSRLLSDRFSAERPKGSFSTLEIQRTEQGDSAMYLCASSLLQGETQYFGPGTRLLVL.

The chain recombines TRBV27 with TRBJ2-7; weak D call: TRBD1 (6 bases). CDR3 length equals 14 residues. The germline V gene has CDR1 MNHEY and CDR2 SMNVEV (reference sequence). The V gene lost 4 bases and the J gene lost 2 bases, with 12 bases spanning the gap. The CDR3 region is CASSSWTAPYEQYF. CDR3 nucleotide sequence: TGTGCCAGCAGTTCCTGGACAGCCCCCTACGAGCAGTACTTC.

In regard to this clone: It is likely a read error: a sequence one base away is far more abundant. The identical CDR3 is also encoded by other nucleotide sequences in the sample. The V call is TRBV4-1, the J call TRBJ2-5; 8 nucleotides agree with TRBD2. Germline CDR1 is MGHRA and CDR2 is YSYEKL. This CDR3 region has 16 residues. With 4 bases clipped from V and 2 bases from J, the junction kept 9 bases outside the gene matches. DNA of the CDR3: TGCGCCAGCAGCCCGGGTGCGGGGGGCCATCAAGAGACCCAGTACTTC. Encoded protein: CASSPGAGGHQETQYF.

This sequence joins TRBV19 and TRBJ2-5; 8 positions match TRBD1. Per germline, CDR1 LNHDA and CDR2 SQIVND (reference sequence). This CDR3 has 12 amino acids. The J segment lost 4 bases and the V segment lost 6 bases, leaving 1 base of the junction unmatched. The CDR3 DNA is TGTGCCAGTAGGGACAGGGCAGAGACCCAGTACTTC. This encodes CASRDRAETQYF.

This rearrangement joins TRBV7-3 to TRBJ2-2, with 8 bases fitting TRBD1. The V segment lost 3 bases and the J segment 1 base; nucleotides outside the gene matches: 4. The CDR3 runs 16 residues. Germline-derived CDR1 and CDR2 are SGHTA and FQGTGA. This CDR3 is CASSLTGTGNTGELFF. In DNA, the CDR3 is TGTGCCAGCAGCTTGACCGGGACAGGGAACACCGGGGAGCTGTTTTTT.

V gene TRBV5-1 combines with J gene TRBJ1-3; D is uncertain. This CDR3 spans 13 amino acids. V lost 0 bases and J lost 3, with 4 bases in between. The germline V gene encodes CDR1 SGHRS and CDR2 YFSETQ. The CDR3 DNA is TGCGCCAGCAGCTTGGGCGTTGGAAACACCATATATTTT. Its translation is CASSLGVGNTIYF.

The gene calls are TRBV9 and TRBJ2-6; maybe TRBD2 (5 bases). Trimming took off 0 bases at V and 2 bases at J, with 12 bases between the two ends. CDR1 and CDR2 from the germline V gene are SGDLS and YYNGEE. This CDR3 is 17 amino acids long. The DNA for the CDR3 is TGTGCCAGCAGCGTAGAGAGGGAACTACCTGGGGCCAACGTCCTGACTTTC. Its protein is CASSVERELPGANVLTF.

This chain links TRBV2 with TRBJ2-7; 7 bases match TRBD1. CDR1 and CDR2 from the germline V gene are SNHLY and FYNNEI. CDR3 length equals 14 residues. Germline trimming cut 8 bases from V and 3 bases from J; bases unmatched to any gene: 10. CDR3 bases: TGTGCCAGCTCCAAACAGACAGGGAACTACGAGCAGTACTTC. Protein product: CASSKQTGNYEQYF.

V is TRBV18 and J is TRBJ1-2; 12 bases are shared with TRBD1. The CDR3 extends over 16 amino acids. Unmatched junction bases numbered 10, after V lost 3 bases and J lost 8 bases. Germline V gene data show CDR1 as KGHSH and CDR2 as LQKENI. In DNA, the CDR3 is TGTGCCAGCTCACCTGTCACGGGACAGGGGGCTAACGGCTACACCTTC. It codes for CASSPVTGQGANGYTF.

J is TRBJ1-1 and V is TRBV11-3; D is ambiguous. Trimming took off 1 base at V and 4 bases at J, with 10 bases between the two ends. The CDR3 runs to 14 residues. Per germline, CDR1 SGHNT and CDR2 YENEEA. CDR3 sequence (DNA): TGTGCCAGCAGCTTAGGGGCGGTTGGCACTGAAGCTTTCTTT. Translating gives CASSLGAVGTEAFF.

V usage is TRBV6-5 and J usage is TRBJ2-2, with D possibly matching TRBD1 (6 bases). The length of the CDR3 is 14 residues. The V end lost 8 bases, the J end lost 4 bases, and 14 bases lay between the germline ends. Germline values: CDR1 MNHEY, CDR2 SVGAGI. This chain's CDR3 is CASDVVGATGELFF. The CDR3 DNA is TGTGCCAGCGATGTAGTGGGGGCCACCGGGGAGCTGTTTTTT.

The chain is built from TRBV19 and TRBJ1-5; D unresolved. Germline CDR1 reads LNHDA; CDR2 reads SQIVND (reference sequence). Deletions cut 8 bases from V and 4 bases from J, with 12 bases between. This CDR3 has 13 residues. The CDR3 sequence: CASSAARNQPQHF. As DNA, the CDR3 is TGTGCCAGTTCGGCAGCGCGAAATCAGCCCCAGCATTTT.

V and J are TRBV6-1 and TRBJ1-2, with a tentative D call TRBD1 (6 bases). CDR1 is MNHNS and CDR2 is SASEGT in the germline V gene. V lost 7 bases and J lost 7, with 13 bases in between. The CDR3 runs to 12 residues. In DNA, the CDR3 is TGTGCCAGCACCCCAAAGGGGGTTGGCTACACCTTC. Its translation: CASTPKGVGYTF.